Below are 25 T cell receptor beta chains sequenced from a single sample in a study of blood T cell repertoires in COVID-19. The repertoire was sequenced with immunoSEQ multiplex PCR; TCRdb's copy has only in-frame clones and lacks some. The table lists around 70,000 clones, about four fifths of them singletons. The sequencing sample was made of peripheral blood. These receptors all stem from a man between 65 and 85 years old with acute or convalescent COVID-19.

V is TRBV29-1 and J is TRBJ2-7; 8 bases are a match to TRBD2. V gave up 3 bases and J gave up 5 bases; unmatched junction bases: 30. CDR1 and CDR2 from the germline V gene are SQVTM and ANQGSEA. The CDR3 has 21 amino acids. CDR3 bases: TGCAGCGTTGATTGTTGGGGACCCCCAGAAGGGCGGGAGGTTGTCTTCCACGAGCAGTACTTC. This encodes CSVDCWGPPEGREVVFHEQYF.

This chain links TRBV13 with TRBJ2-7; 7 bases are shared with TRBD1. The CDR3 is 13 residues long. Germline V CDR1 and CDR2: PRHDT, FYEKMQ (reference sequence). The V segment lost 6 bases and the J segment 3 bases; nucleotides outside the gene matches: 5. CDR3 sequence (DNA): TGTGCCAGCAGTGGCCGGGACAGCTACGAGCAGTACTTC. It specifies CASSGRDSYEQYF.

The CDR3 region is CASSSWTGGLYEQYF. The CDR3 region has the DNA TGTGCCAGCAGCTCCTGGACAGGTGGGCTTTACGAGCAGTACTTC. The rearrangement uses TRBV7-2 and TRBJ2-7; 7 positions match TRBD1. This CDR3 spans 15 amino acids. V shed 4 bases, J shed 4 bases, and the junction held 10 bases outside the gene matches. Germline V gives CDR1 SGHTA, CDR2 FQGNSA.

The chain combines TRBV7-9 with TRBJ2-7; the D gene is possibly TRBD1 (6 bases). CDR1 and CDR2 from the germline V gene are SEHNR and FQNEAQ (reference sequence). The V end was cut by 5 bases, the J end by 0 bases, with 11 bases between. CDR3 size: 14 residues. CDR3 region: CASSPRDNSYEQYF. In nucleotides, the CDR3 is TGTGCCAGCAGCCCACGGGACAACTCCTACGAGCAGTACTTC.

The genes are TRBV18 and TRBJ1-1; no clear D gene. This CDR3 has 12 residues. Trimming took 6 bases from V and 8 from J, leaving 13 bases between them. Per germline, CDR1 KGHSH and CDR2 LQKENI. The CDR3 bases are TGTGCCAGCTCCCTAGACCGGAAGGAAGCTTTCTTT. This gives the protein CASSLDRKEAFF.

The chain couples TRBV2 to TRBJ2-1; the match to TRBD2 covers 11 bases. CDR3 length: 14 amino acids. Germline values: CDR1 SNHLY, CDR2 FYNNEI. The trim removed 4 bases at V and 8 bases at J, leaving 4 bases unmatched. The CDR3 loop is CASSGTSGRHEQFF. The DNA for the CDR3 is TGTGCCAGCAGTGGAACTAGCGGGAGACATGAGCAGTTCTTC.

J is TRBJ1-4 and V is TRBV18; the match to TRBD1 covers 11 bases. With 3 bases clipped from V and 7 bases from J, the junction kept 1 base outside the gene matches. Germline loops: CDR1 KGHSH, CDR2 LQKENI. The CDR3 is 14 residues long. Here the CDR3 DNA reads TGTGCCAGCTCACCGGGACAGGGGGGTGAAAAACTGTTTTTT. Encoded protein: CASSPGQGGEKLFF.

This chain joins TRBV5-6 and TRBJ1-1; D ambiguous. V lost 5 bases, J lost 0 bases, and 11 bases lay in between. The CDR3 is 14 amino acids. Per the germline V gene, CDR1 is SGHDT and CDR2 is YYEEEE. CDR3 DNA sequence: TGTGCCAGCAGAGTCGGGGTCATGAACACTGAAGCTTTCTTT. It encodes CASRVGVMNTEAFF.

This rearrangement joins TRBV7-3 to TRBJ2-1, with D unclear. This CDR3 has 14 residues. V was cut by 2 bases and J by 5 bases, with 10 bases left in between. Per the germline V gene, CDR1 is SGHTA and CDR2 is FQGTGA. CDR3 coding DNA: TGTGCCAGCAGCTTAGGAATGCTAGACAATGAGCAGTTCTTC. Protein sequence: CASSLGMLDNEQFF. Full variable domain (outside the CDR3, taken from reference TRBV7-3 and TRBJ2-1): GAGVSQTPSNKVTEKGKYVELRCDPISGHTALYWYRQSLGQGPEFLIYFQGTGAADDSGLPNDRFFAVRPEGSVSTLKIQRTERGDSAVYLCASSLGMLDNEQFFGPGTRLTVL.

The CDR3 reads CSATEYYEQYF. The DNA of the CDR3 is TGCAGTGCAACGGAGTATTACGAGCAGTACTTC. This chain connects TRBV20-1 to TRBJ2-7; D unclear. The CDR3 is 11 residues long. Deletions cut 6 bases from V and 4 bases from J, with 10 bases between. Germline V CDR1 and CDR2: DFQATT, SNEGSKA (reference sequence).

The V and J genes are TRBV6-5 and TRBJ1-5; 8 nucleotides agree with TRBD1. Losses at the gene ends were 6 bases for V and 2 bases for J; bases not matched to a gene: 6. Germline loops: CDR1 MNHEY, CDR2 SVGAGI. The CDR3 is made up of 15 amino acids. The CDR3 spells CASRKQGVGNQPQHF. CDR3 nucleotide sequence: TGTGCCAGCAGAAAACAGGGGGTTGGCAATCAGCCCCAGCATTTT.

The table lists this clone with a few counts. The rearrangement uses TRBV11-2 and TRBJ1-5, with TRBD1 as a possible D gene (6 bases). Trimming removed 5 bases at V and 5 bases at J, with 13 bases between. Germline CDR1 SGHAT, CDR2 FQNNGV. This CDR3 has 14 amino acids. The CDR3 DNA sequence: TGTGCCAGCAGCCGCGTGGGGGCCGATCAGCCCCAGCATTTT. Its translation: CASSRVGADQPQHF.

This clone was seen at least ten times. The chain joins TRBV28 to TRBJ2-7; 7 bases fit TRBD2. The CDR3 consists of 15 residues. V was pared by 3 bases and J by 5 bases, with 10 bases of the junction left unmatched. From germline, CDR1 is MDHEN and CDR2 SYDVKM. CDR3 sequence (DNA): TGTGCCAGCAGTTTGCCCCTAGCGGCTTTCGACGAGCAGTACTTC. Translated: CASSLPLAAFDEQYF.

The V gene is TRBV5-1, the J gene TRBJ2-2; 9 nucleotides line up with TRBD1. With V trimmed by 4 bases and J by 3 bases, 4 bases remained unmatched. CDR3 size: 15 residues. Germline lookup yields CDR1 SGHRS and CDR2 YFSETQ. CDR3 DNA: TGCGCCAGCAGCCGACAGGGGGTTGACACCGGGGAGCTGTTTTTT. Translated: CASSRQGVDTGELFF.

The V call is TRBV4-1, the J call TRBJ1-2; D gene ambiguous. Germline lookup yields CDR1 MGHRA and CDR2 YSYEKL. CDR3 length: 14 amino acids. Between the trimmed V and J ends, which lost 0 bases and 8 bases, there was a span of 13 bases. The CDR3 DNA follows: TGCGCCAGCAGCCAAGATAGCAACAGCGGGGGCTACACCTTC. This codes for CASSQDSNSGGYTF.

V gene TRBV2 combines with J gene TRBJ2-7; D uncertain. The CDR3 spans 13 residues. Per germline, CDR1 SNHLY and CDR2 FYNNEI. The germline V and J ends were trimmed by 7 bases and 3 bases, with 13 bases remaining between them. The CDR3 nucleotides read TGTGCCAGCAACGCAGAACAGTTCTACGAGCAGTACTTC. Translated: CASNAEQFYEQYF.

This clone was found many times. This chain connects TRBV3-1 (or the pseudogene TRBV3-2) to TRBJ2-1, with 9 bases matching TRBD1. The CDR3 length is 19 residues. Germline lookup yields CDR1 LGHDT and CDR2 YNNKEL (reference sequence). J was trimmed by 1 base and V by 0 bases; bases with no gene match: 10. In nucleotides, the CDR3 is TGTGCCAGCAGCCAAGATCCGGACAGGGGACTTTTGTCCTACAATGAGCAGTTCTTC. This gives the protein CASSQDPDRGLLSYNEQFF.

V usage is TRBV7-9 and J usage is TRBJ2-7, with 11 positions matching TRBD2. The germline V gene has CDR1 SEHNR and CDR2 FQNEAQ (reference sequence). This CDR3 region has 19 residues. The trim removed 4 bases at V and 2 bases at J, leaving 16 bases unmatched. The DNA for the CDR3 is TGTGCCAGCAGCTCGGTACGGGGGTACGGGACTAGCGGAACCTACGAGCAGTACTTC. This codes for CASSSVRGYGTSGTYEQYF.

This chain uses TRBV5-4 with TRBJ2-1, with D possibly matching TRBD2 (6 bases). The CDR3 has 16 amino acids. V lost 2 bases to trimming and J lost 1 base, with 13 bases between them. Germline-derived CDR1 and CDR2 are SGHNT and YYREEE (reference sequence). The CDR3 region is CASSFGGTQSYNEQFF. CDR3 DNA sequence: TGTGCCAGCAGCTTCGGCGGGACTCAGTCCTACAATGAGCAGTTCTTC.

This chain uses TRBV9 with TRBJ2-1; 9 nucleotides match TRBD1. Germline values: CDR1 SGDLS, CDR2 YYNGEE. The length of the CDR3 is 15 residues. The J segment lost 4 bases and the V segment lost 3 bases, leaving 5 bases of the junction unmatched. The CDR3 nucleotides read TGTGCCAGCAGCGCCGCCGGGACAGGGTACAATGAGCAGTTCTTC. As protein: CASSAAGTGYNEQFF.

This chain joins TRBV15 and TRBJ1-2; 8 bases are shared with TRBD1. Per germline, CDR1 LNHNV and CDR2 YYDKDF (reference sequence). Germline trimming cut 0 bases from V and 9 bases from J; bases unmatched to any gene: 9. The CDR3 spans 15 residues. CDR3 DNA sequence: TGTGCCACCAGCAGAGATACCGTCCAGGGGGCAAGCTACACCTTC. Its translation is CATSRDTVQGASYTF. The full variable domain, its missing parts supplied by reference TRBV15 and TRBJ1-2, is DAMVIQNPRYQVTQFGKPVTLSCSQTLNHNVMYWYQQKSSQAPKLLFHYYDKDFNNEADTPDNFQSRRPNTSFCFLDIRSPGLGDTAMYLCATSRDTVQGASYTFGSGTRLTVV.

This clone was counted between two and nine times. The chain has TRBV6-6 and TRBJ1-6; D unresolved. The CDR3 length is 14 residues. The germline CDR1 and CDR2 sequences are MNHNY and SVGAGI (reference sequence). The V end was cut by 0 bases, the J end by 7 bases, with 7 bases between. CDR3 residues: CASSYSEGNSPLHF. CDR3 bases: TGTGCCAGCAGTTACTCGGAGGGAAATTCACCCCTCCACTTT.

In this sample, this clone turned up many times. The genes are TRBV15 and TRBJ2-7, with D possibly matching TRBD2 (5 bases). This CDR3 has 13 residues. Trimming took 5 bases from V and 3 from J, leaving 11 bases between them. The V gene's germline CDR1 is LNHNV and CDR2 YYDKDF (reference sequence). DNA of the CDR3: TGTGCCACCAGCGGAAACGGACTCTACGAGCAGTACTTC. Residues: CATSGNGLYEQYF.

About this clone: A read error may produce the germline difference seen at one junction end. This chain uses TRBV7-7 with TRBJ2-1; 8 bases are a match to TRBD2. Per germline, CDR1 SSHAT and CDR2 FNYEAQ (reference sequence). The CDR3 is 15 amino acids. The CDR3 region has the DNA TGTGCTAGCAGCTACTCGGGAGGGCCTAGCAATGAGCAGTTCTTC. Its translation: CASSYSGGPSNEQFF.

CDR3 nucleotides: TGTGCCAGCAGTTCATCGGGGGGGGAGACCCAGTACTTC. Its translation: CASSSSGGETQYF. This chain links TRBV27 with TRBJ2-5; 8 bases are shared with TRBD2. This CDR3 contains 13 residues. Germline CDR1 MNHEY, CDR2 SMNVEV (reference sequence). The V gene end was trimmed by 4 bases and the J gene end by 5 bases; junction bases not matched to a gene: 3.